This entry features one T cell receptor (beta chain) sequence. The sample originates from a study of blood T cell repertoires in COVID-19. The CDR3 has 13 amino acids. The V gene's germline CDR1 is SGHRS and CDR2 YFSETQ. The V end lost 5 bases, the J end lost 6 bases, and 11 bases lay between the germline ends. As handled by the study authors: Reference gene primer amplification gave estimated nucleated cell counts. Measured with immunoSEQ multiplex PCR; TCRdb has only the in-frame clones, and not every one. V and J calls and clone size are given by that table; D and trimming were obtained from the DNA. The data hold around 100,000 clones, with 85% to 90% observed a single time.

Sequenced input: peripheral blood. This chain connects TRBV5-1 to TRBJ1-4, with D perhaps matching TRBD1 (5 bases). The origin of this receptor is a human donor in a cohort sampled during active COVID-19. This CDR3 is CASSTDSYEKLFF. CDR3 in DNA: TGCGCCAGCAGTACCGACAGTTATGAAAAACTGTTTTTT. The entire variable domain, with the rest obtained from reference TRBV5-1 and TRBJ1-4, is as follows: KAGVTQTPRYLIKTRGQQVTLSCSPISGHRSVSWYQQTPGQGLQFLFEYFSETQRNKGNFPGRFSGRQFSNSRSEMNVSTLELGDSALYLCASSTDSYEKLFFGSGTQLSVL.